This TCR beta chain was found in a study of blood T cell repertoires in COVID-19. Repertoires were generated with immunoSEQ multiplex PCR, while TCRdb's copy carries only in-frame clones and drops some. Among 300,000 to 350,000 clones listed, about 86% were seen once. The CDR3 is 16 residues long. Germline values: CDR1 MNHEY, CDR2 SMNVEV (reference sequence). After removal of 4 bases from V and 1 base from J, the junction contained 8 bases not matched to a gene. This sequence originates from a woman in her forties with acute COVID-19. Sequences were obtained from PBMCs or T cells enriched from blood (not recorded which). This sequence joins TRBV27 and TRBJ2-7, with 9 bases lining up with TRBD1. The CDR3 spells CASSSPGGTGSYEQYF. The CDR3 region has the DNA TGTGCCAGCAGTTCACCCGGCGGGACAGGGTCCTACGAGCAGTACTTC.